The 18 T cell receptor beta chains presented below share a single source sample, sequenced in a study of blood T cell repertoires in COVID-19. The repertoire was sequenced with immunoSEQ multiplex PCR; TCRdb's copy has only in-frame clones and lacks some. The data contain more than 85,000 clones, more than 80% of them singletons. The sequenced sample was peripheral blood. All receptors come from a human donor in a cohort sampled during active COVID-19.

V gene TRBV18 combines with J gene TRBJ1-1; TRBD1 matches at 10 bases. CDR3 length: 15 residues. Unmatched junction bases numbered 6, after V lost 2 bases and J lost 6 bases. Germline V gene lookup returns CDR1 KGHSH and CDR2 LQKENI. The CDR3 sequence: CASSPGTGVIAEAFF. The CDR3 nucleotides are TGTGCCAGCTCACCAGGGACAGGGGTTATCGCTGAAGCTTTCTTT. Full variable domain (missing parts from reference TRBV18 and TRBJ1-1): NAGVMQNPRHLVRRRGQEARLRCSPMKGHSHVYWYRQLPEEGLKFMVYLQKENIIDESGMPKERFSAEFPKEGPSILRIQQVVRGDSAAYFCASSPGTGVIAEAFFGQGTRLTVV.

CDR3 sequence: CASSSPSTAETTIYF. DNA of the CDR3: TGTGCCAGCAGCTCACCCTCAACAGCGGAAACCACCATATATTTT. This chain uses TRBV28 with TRBJ1-3; no clear D gene. V was cut by 6 bases and J by 9 bases, with 21 bases left in between. Germline-derived CDR1 and CDR2 are MDHEN and SYDVKM. The CDR3 has 15 residues.

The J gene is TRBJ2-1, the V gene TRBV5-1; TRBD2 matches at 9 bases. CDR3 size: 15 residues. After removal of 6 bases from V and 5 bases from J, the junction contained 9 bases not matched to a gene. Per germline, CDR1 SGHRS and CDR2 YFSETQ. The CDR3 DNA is TGCGCCAGCATTCGGGGAGCGGGGGGTGACAATGAGCAGTTCTTC. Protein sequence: CASIRGAGGDNEQFF. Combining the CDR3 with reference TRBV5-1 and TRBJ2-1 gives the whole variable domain KAGVTQTPRYLIKTRGQQVTLSCSPISGHRSVSWYQQTPGQGLQFLFEYFSETQRNKGNFPGRFSGRQFSNSRSEMNVSTLELGDSALYLCASIRGAGGDNEQFFGPGTRLTVL.

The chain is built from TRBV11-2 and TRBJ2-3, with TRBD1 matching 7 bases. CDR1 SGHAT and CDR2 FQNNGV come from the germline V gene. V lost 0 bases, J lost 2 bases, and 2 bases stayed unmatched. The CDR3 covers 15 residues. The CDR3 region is CASSLEGGYTDTQYF. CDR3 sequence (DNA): TGTGCCAGCAGCTTAGAAGGGGGCTACACAGATACGCAGTATTTT.

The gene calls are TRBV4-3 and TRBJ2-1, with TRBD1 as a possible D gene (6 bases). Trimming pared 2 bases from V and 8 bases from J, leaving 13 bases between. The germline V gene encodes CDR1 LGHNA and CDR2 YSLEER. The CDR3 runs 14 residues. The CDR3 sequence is CASSQRTGSDEQFF. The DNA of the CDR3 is TGCGCCAGCAGCCAACGAACAGGGTCAGATGAGCAGTTCTTC.

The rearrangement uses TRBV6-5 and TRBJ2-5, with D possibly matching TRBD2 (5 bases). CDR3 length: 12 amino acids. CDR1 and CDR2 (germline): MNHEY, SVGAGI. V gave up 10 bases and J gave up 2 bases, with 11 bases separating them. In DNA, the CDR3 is TGTGCCACCGAGACTATGCAAGAGACCCAGTACTTC. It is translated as CATETMQETQYF.

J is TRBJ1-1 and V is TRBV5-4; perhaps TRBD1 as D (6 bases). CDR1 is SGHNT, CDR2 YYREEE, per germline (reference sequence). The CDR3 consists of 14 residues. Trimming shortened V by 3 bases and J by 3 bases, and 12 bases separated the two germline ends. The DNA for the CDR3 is TGTGCCAGCAGCTCACCTCAGGGGTACACTGAAGCTTTCTTT. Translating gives CASSSPQGYTEAFF.

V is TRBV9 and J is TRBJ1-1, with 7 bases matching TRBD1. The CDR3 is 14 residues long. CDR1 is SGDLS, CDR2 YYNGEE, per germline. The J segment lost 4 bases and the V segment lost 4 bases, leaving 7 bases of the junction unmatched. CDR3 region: CASSLQGQSTEAFF. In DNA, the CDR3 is TGTGCCAGCAGCCTACAGGGGCAGAGCACTGAAGCTTTCTTT.

The CDR3 reads CASTYRDRLLRGNQPQHF. The DNA of the CDR3 is TGCGCCAGCACGTACCGGGACAGACTACTCCGAGGCAATCAGCCCCAGCATTTT. The V call is TRBV23-1, the J call TRBJ1-5, with 7 nucleotides matching TRBD1. TRBV23-1 is treated as an ORF (open reading frame) with a function not yet certain. CDR3 length: 18 amino acids. V lost 7 bases, J lost 2 bases, and 17 bases stayed unmatched.

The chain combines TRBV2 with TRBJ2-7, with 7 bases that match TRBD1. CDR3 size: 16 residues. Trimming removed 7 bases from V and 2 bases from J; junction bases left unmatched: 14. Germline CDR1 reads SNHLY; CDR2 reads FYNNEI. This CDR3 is CASTRTGTAVTYEQYF. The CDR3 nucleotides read TGTGCCAGCACTCGCACCGGGACAGCTGTTACCTACGAGCAGTACTTC.

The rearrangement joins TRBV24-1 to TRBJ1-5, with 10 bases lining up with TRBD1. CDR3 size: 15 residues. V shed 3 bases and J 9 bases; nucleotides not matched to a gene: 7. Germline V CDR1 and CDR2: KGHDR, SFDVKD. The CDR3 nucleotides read TGTGCCACCAGTGATCCCGGACAGGGGGGCGGGCCCCAGCATTTT. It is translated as CATSDPGQGGGPQHF.

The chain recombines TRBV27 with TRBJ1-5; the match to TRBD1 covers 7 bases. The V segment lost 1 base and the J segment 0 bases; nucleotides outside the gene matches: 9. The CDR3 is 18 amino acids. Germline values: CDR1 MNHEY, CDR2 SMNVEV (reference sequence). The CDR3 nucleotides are TGTGCCAGCAGTTTATACGGGGGGGGGACAGATAGCAATCAGCCCCAGCATTTT. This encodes CASSLYGGGTDSNQPQHF.

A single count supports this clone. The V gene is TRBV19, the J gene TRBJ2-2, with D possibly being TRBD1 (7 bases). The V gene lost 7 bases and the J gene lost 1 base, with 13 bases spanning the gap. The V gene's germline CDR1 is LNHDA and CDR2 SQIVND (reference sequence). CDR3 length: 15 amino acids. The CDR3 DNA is TGTGCCAGTAAAAGGGGGCGGGGGAACACCGGGGAGCTGTTTTTT. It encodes CASKRGRGNTGELFF.

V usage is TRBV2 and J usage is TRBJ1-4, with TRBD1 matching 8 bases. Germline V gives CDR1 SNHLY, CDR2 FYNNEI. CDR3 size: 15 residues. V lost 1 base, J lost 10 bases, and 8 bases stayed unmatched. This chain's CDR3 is CASSEDRTGQGKLFF. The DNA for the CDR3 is TGTGCCAGCAGTGAAGATCGGACAGGGCAGGGAAAACTGTTTTTT.

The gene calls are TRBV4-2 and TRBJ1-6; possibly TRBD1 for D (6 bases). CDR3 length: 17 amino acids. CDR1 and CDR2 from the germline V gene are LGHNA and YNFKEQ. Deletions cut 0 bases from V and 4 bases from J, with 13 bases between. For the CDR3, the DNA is TGTGCCAGCAGCCAAGATATACAGGGTGGGTATAATTCACCCCTCCACTTT. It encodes CASSQDIQGGYNSPLHF.

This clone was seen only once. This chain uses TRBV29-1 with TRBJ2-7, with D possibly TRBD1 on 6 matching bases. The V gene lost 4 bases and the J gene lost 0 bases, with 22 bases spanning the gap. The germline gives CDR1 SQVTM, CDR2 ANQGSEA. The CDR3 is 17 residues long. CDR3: CSVVPTDRPQISYEQYF. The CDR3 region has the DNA TGCAGCGTTGTCCCGACCGACAGGCCTCAAATCTCCTACGAGCAGTACTTC.

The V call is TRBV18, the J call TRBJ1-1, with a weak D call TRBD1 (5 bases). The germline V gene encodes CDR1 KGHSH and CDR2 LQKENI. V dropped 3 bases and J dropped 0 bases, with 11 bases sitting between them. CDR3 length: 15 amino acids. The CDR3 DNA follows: TGTGCCAGCTCACCTGAAAGACAGATGAACACTGAAGCTTTCTTT. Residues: CASSPERQMNTEAFF.

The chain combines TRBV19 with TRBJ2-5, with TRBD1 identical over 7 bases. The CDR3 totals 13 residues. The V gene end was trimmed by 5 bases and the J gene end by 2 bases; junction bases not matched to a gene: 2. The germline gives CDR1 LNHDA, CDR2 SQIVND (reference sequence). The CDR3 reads CASSGTAQETQYF. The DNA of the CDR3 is TGTGCCAGTAGTGGGACAGCTCAAGAGACCCAGTACTTC.